This TCR beta chain was recovered during a study of cytomegalovirus exposure and HLA in healthy donors. This clone has a single count. Primers for the PCR totalled 60 Vbeta and 13 Jbeta. Measured with immunoSEQ multiplex PCR; TCRdb has only the in-frame clones, and not every one. The top ten clones hold about 2.8% of a sample with around 63,000 clones, 79% of them seen once. V was clipped by 4 bases and J by 6 bases; unmatched bases: 2. CDR1 is PRHDT and CDR2 is FYEKMQ in the germline V gene (reference sequence). The CDR3 is made up of 12 amino acids. The TCR sequence derives from a woman aged 25 to 39 in good health and CMV-seronegative. The sample was PBMCs. The gene calls are TRBV13 and TRBJ2-7; 8 bases match TRBD1. Here the CDR3 reads CASSSDRGEQYF. In nucleotides, the CDR3 is TGTGCCAGCAGCTCCGACAGGGGCGAGCAGTACTTC.